This is a list of T cell receptor beta chains from one sample in a study of identical twins. TCRdb passed the 5' RACE reads through MiXCR, listing each CDR3 protein once. The table has approximately 600,000 distinct CDR3 sequences, around 7.4% seen once. This sample was also put to use in a study of yellow fever vaccine responses in identical twins.

The sample consisted of PBMCs. The receptors stem from a young woman in good health. The CDR3 runs from the conserved cysteine through the conserved F or W. The D gene is left open where the match is weak. Part of the rows lack a size; the others show once, few, many or a class for expanded clones.

>TRBJ2-7|TRBV20-1|NA|few
CSARGTSGTYEQYF
TGCAGTGCTAGGGGGACGAGCGGAACCTACGAGCAGTACTTC
>TRBJ1-3|TRBV12-3/TRBV12-4|NA|many
CASSWRSFSGNTIYF
TGTGCCAGCAGTTGGCGCAGCTTCTCTGGAAACACCATATATTTT
>TRBJ1-5|TRBV12-3/TRBV12-4|NA|many
CASSSGTNQPQHF
TGTGCCAGCAGCTCAGGGACCAATCAGCCCCAGCATTTT
>TRBJ2-7|TRBV18|TRBD1|few
CASSPPGQPLYEQYF
TGTGCCAGCTCACCACCGGGACAGCCCTTGTACGAGCAGTACTTC
>TRBJ2-7|TRBV7-6|TRBD1|few
CASSPSAGTVPYEQYF
TGTGCCAGCAGCCCAAGTGCCGGGACAGTCCCTTACGAGCAGTACTTC
>TRBJ1-3|TRBV12-3/TRBV12-4|NA|few
CASSPYSGNTIYF
TGTGCCAGCAGTCCGTACTCTGGAAACACCATATATTTT
>TRBJ1-5|TRBV3-1|NA|NA
CASSSARSQPQHF
TGTGCCAGCAGCTCGGCCCGTTCGCAGCCCCAGCATTTT
>TRBJ2-7|TRBV2|NA|few
CASITNRGGSSYEQYF
TGTGCCAGCATTACCAACAGGGGGGGGTCCTCCTACGAGCAGTACTTC
>TRBJ1-4|TRBV3-1|NA|NA
CASSQDYVGGEKLFF
TGTGCCAGCAGCCAAGATTACGTGGGGGGTGAAAAACTGTTTTTT
>TRBJ1-1|TRBV4-2|NA|many
CASSQERKHEAFF
TGTGCCAGCAGCCAAGAGAGAAAGCATGAAGCTTTCTTT
>TRBJ2-1|TRBV29-1|TRBD2|many
CSVEREGHYGEQFF
TGCAGCGTTGAACGGGAGGGCCACTACGGTGAGCAGTTCTTC
>TRBJ2-5|TRBV20-1|NA|many
CSARGGGGQETQYF
TGCAGTGCTAGGGGTGGAGGGGGCCAAGAGACCCAGTACTTC
>TRBJ1-4|TRBV12-3/TRBV12-4|NA|few
CASSPSATNEKLFF
TGTGCCAGCAGTCCAAGTGCAACTAATGAAAAACTGTTTTTT
>TRBJ2-1|TRBV2|NA|once
CASSSYYNEQFF
TGTGCCAGCAGTTCCTACTACAATGAGCAGTTCTTC
>TRBJ1-2|TRBV7-9|NA|many
CASSSGVGYTF
TGTGCCAGCAGCTCCGGCGTTGGCTACACCTTC
>TRBJ2-1|TRBV4-1|NA|many
CASSQVSLAYNEQFF
TGCGCCAGCAGCCAAGTATCTCTGGCCTACAATGAGCAGTTCTTC
>TRBJ1-5|TRBV20-1|NA|NA
CSARDGGVIQPQHF
TGCAGTGCTAGAGATGGTGGGGTTATCCAGCCCCAGCATTTT
>TRBJ2-2|TRBV13|NA|few
CASSLWGSGELFF
TGTGCCAGCAGCTTATGGGGTTCCGGGGAGCTGTTTTTT
>TRBJ1-1|TRBV12-3/TRBV12-4|NA|many
CASSDRDTEAFF
TGTGCCAGCAGTGACAGAGACACTGAAGCTTTCTTT
>TRBJ2-1|TRBV24-1|TRBD2|few
CATTHSAGGPGEQFF
TGTGCCACCACTCACTCAGCGGGAGGCCCCGGCGAGCAGTTCTTC
>TRBJ1-1|TRBV29-1|NA|few
CSVEDFSALGAMNTEAFF
TGCAGCGTTGAAGATTTCTCTGCATTGGGAGCAATGAACACTGAAGCTTTCTTT
>TRBJ2-3|TRBV7-6|TRBD1|few
CASSLGDRFTDTQYF
TGTGCCAGCAGCTTAGGGGACAGGTTCACAGATACGCAGTATTTT
>TRBJ2-7|TRBV10-3|NA|few
CAMTLGQGSTEQYF
TGTGCCATGACACTGGGGCAGGGGTCTACCGAGCAGTACTTC
>TRBJ2-1|TRBV18|NA|few
CASSPSRNEQFF
TGTGCCAGCTCCCCATCCAGGAATGAGCAGTTCTTC
>TRBJ2-2|TRBV12-3/TRBV12-4|TRBD2|many
CASSLSGRGTGELFF
TGTGCCAGCAGCCTCAGCGGGAGGGGCACCGGGGAGCTGTTTTTT
>TRBJ2-1|TRBV29-1|NA|NA
CSDQEPDSYNEQFF
TGCAGCGACCAGGAGCCGGACTCCTACAATGAGCAGTTCTTC
>TRBJ2-7|TRBV27|NA|few
CASSPAGGPHYEQYF
TGTGCCAGCAGTCCCGCCGGGGGCCCACACTACGAGCAGTACTTC
>TRBJ2-2|TRBV15|NA|many
CATSNRKGDTGELFF
TGTGCCACCAGCAACCGAAAAGGGGACACCGGGGAGCTGTTTTTT
>TRBJ2-1|TRBV28|NA|few
CASSPLGVQFF
TGTGCCAGCAGTCCGTTGGGAGTGCAGTTCTTC
>TRBJ2-1|TRBV4-2|TRBD2|few
CASSQRTSGRDEQFF
TGTGCCAGCAGCCAACGAACTAGCGGGAGGGATGAGCAGTTCTTC
>TRBJ2-1|TRBV4-1|NA|many
CASRVGYEQFF
TGCGCCAGCAGGGTAGGGTATGAGCAGTTCTTC
>TRBJ2-7|TRBV20-1|TRBD2|many
CSARVSGRGYEQYF
TGCAGTGCTAGAGTAAGCGGGAGGGGCTACGAGCAGTACTTC
>TRBJ2-1|TRBV12-3/TRBV12-4|TRBD1|NA
CASLTFPGQGYNEQFF
TGTGCCAGCCTGACGTTTCCGGGACAGGGATACAATGAGCAGTTCTTC
>TRBJ1-5|TRBV20-1|NA|many
CSAWPPNQPQHF
TGCAGTGCTTGGCCCCCCAATCAGCCCCAGCATTTT
>TRBJ2-1|TRBV6-1|TRBD2|NA
CASRNEVDRGTSGRAVNEQFF
TGTGCCAGCAGGAACGAGGTGGACAGAGGGACTAGCGGGAGGGCTGTCAATGAGCAGTTCTTC
>TRBJ1-1|TRBV12-3/TRBV12-4|NA|NA
CASSFRAGAGYAEAFF
TGTGCCAGCAGTTTTAGGGCAGGGGCTGGGTACGCTGAAGCTTTCTTT
>TRBJ2-5|TRBV5-6|NA|many
CASSFTGLLGETQYF
TGTGCCAGCAGCTTCACAGGCCTATTGGGAGAGACCCAGTACTTC
>TRBJ2-7|TRBV12-3/TRBV12-4|NA|many
CASSYRASSYEQYF
TGTGCCAGCAGCTACAGGGCGAGCTCCTACGAGCAGTACTTC
>TRBJ2-3|TRBV15|NA|many
CATSRGKDLGGADTQYF
TGTGCCACCAGCAGAGGAAAAGACCTAGGGGGAGCAGATACGCAGTATTTT
>TRBJ2-2|TRBV5-6|TRBD2|few
CASSPSALAGGPAGTGELFF
TGTGCCAGCAGCCCCTCCGCACTAGCGGGAGGACCTGCGGGCACCGGGGAGCTGTTTTTT
>TRBJ2-2|TRBV3-1|TRBD2|once
CASSQEFLAGGNTGELFF
TGTGCCAGCAGCCAAGAGTTTCTAGCGGGGGGGAACACCGGGGAGCTGTTTTTT
>TRBJ2-1|TRBV12-3/TRBV12-4|NA|few
CASSFAQLDEQFF
TGTGCCAGCAGTTTTGCACAGTTGGATGAGCAGTTCTTC
>TRBJ2-7|TRBV6-2/TRBV6-3|TRBD1|NA
CASSLSGQGLYEQYF
TGTGCCAGCAGTTTGTCGGGACAGGGCCTCTACGAGCAGTACTTC